Below are 10 T cell receptor beta chains sequenced from a single sample in a study of T-cell reconstitution after alpha-beta-depleted transplantation in children. A library of TCRbeta sequences, prepared with unique molecular identifiers, was generated. TCRdb recomputed calls from the PCR reads with MiXCR, one row per CDR3 protein. The data contain nearly 200,000 distinct CDR3 sequences, approximately 6.8% of them singletons. The sample consisted of PBMCs, taken before TCRalphabeta/CD19-depleted stem cell transplant. These receptor sequences come from a girl in the first two years of life with combined immunodeficiency, due to receive a stem cell transplant.

This clonotype was detected many times. V is TRBV7-9 and J is TRBJ2-1, with 13 bases that match TRBD2. From germline, CDR1 is SEHNR and CDR2 FQNEAQ (reference sequence). The V and J ends lost 5 bases and 5 bases, in that order; junction bases with no gene match: 12. There are 18 residues in the CDR3. The CDR3 reads CASSNLGLAGTKDNEQFF. The CDR3 DNA follows: TGTGCCAGCAGCAACCTGGGACTAGCGGGAACTAAGGACAATGAGCAGTTCTTC.

This clonotype was counted ten times or more. This chain links TRBV6-1 with TRBJ2-2, with D perhaps TRBD2 (5 bases). Between the trimmed V and J ends, which lost 8 bases and 3 bases, there was a span of 22 bases. Germline assignment: CDR1 MNHNS and CDR2 SASEGT. This CDR3 has 17 residues. Written as DNA, the CDR3 is TGTGCCAGCCACGAAGCGGACGAACTATTTTACACCGGGGAGCTGTTTTTT. Its translation: CASHEADELFYTGELFF.

At least ten counts were recorded for this clonotype. The rearrangement uses TRBV13 and TRBJ1-5; 9 nucleotides match TRBD1. CDR1 and CDR2 from the germline V gene are PRHDT and FYEKMQ (reference sequence). The J segment lost 1 base and the V segment lost 6 bases, leaving 4 bases of the junction unmatched. The CDR3 is 15 residues long. As DNA, the CDR3 is TGTGCCAGCAGTTGGACAGGGGAAAGCAATCAGCCCCAGCATTTT. It encodes CASSWTGESNQPQHF.

This clonotype was seen once. Being one base from a much bigger clone, this may be a read error. This likely comes from a read error, as the CDR3 has no conserved phenylalanine or tryptophan at its end. In nucleotides, the CDR3 is TGCAGCCTTGTTCAGGGAGGCACTGAAGCTTTCTCT. It is translated as CSLVQGGTEAFS. This sequence joins TRBV29-1 and TRBJ1-1; D is possibly TRBD1 (5 bases). Germline V gene sequence: CDR1 SQVTM, CDR2 ANQGSEA. Trimming left V 8 bases short and J 4 bases short, with 14 bases between. The CDR3 contains 12 residues.

This clonotype appeared many times. The chain couples TRBV2 to TRBJ2-3; TRBD2 agrees at 7 bases. The CDR3 loop spans 14 amino acids. The J segment lost 4 bases and the V segment lost 8 bases, leaving 9 bases of the junction unmatched. Per germline, CDR1 SNHLY and CDR2 FYNNEI. In DNA, the CDR3 is TGTGCCAGCTGGGGTCCCGCGGGGGCAGATACGCAGTATTTT. This sequence encodes CASWGPAGADTQYF.

In its sample, this clonotype was seen many times. This chain connects TRBV29-1 to TRBJ2-7, with D possibly being TRBD1 (5 bases). The V end was cut by 2 bases, the J end by 3 bases, with 17 bases between. This CDR3 is 15 amino acids long. Per germline, CDR1 SQVTM and CDR2 ANQGSEA. The CDR3 DNA reads as TGCAGCGTTGAACGCCAGGGATTGGGTTACTACGAGCAGTACTTC. Translation gives CSVERQGLGYYEQYF.

This clonotype was recorded at least ten times. The chain couples TRBV7-9 to TRBJ2-1; 7 nucleotides line up with TRBD1. Losses at the gene ends were 2 bases for V and 5 bases for J; bases not matched to a gene: 6. The CDR3 sequence is 15 residues long. The germline V gene encodes CDR1 SEHNR and CDR2 FQNEAQ (reference sequence). This CDR3 is CASSLLQGSNNEQFF. The CDR3 DNA follows: TGTGCCAGCAGCTTACTACAGGGGTCAAACAATGAGCAGTTCTTC. Based on the CDR3 plus reference TRBV7-9 and TRBJ2-1, the full variable domain is DTGVSQNPRHKITKRGQNVTFRCDPISEHNRLYWYRQTLGQGPEFLTYFQNEAQLEKSRLLSDRFSAERPKGSFSTLEIQRTEQGDSAMYLCASSLLQGSNNEQFFGPGTRLTVL.

The table lists this clonotype with many counts. The V call is TRBV6-2 or TRBV6-3, the J call TRBJ1-5; 8 positions agree with TRBD1. Germline values: CDR1 MNHEY, CDR2 SVGEGT. J was trimmed by 2 bases and V by 6 bases; bases with no gene match: 3. CDR3 length equals 14 residues. CDR3 protein: CASSRGHGNQPQHF. The CDR3 nucleotides are TGTGCCAGCAGCAGGGGGCATGGCAATCAGCCCCAGCATTTT.

Concerning this clonotype itself: A much larger clone sits a single nucleotide away, making a read error possible. The chain is built from TRBV1 and TRBJ2-3. TRBV1 has pseudogene status. The length of the CDR3 is 15 residues. CDR3 sequence reads: CTSSFGGTYTDTQYF. CDR3 bases: TGTACCAGCAGTTTCGGCGGAACTTACACAGATACGCAGTATTTT.

Many counts were recorded for this clonotype. V gene TRBV6-2 or TRBV6-3 combines with J gene TRBJ2-6; 11 positions match TRBD2. In germline, CDR1 is MNHEY, CDR2 SVGEGT. The CDR3 has 21 amino acids. The V and J ends lost 6 bases and 0 bases, in that order; junction bases with no gene match: 16. CDR3: CASSGALTGTSGYSGANVLTF. The CDR3 DNA sequence: TGTGCCAGCAGCGGCGCTCTTACCGGGACTAGCGGTTACTCTGGGGCCAACGTCCTGACTTTC.